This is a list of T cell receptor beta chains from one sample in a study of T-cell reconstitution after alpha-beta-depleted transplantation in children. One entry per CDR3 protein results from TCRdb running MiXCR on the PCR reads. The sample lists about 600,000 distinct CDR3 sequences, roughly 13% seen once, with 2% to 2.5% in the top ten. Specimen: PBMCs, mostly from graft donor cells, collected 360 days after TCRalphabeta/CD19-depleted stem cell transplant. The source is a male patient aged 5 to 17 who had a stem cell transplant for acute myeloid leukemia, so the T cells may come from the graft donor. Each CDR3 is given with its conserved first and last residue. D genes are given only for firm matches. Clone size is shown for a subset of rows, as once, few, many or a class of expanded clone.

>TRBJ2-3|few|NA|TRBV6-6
CASSYSTEDTQYF
TGTGCCAGCAGTTACTCGACCGAAGATACGCAGTATTTT
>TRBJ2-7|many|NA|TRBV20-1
CSASDPGHYEQYF
TGCAGTGCTTCCGACCCGGGACACTACGAGCAGTACTTC
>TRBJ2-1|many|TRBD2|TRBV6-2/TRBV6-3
CASSHLASGRNEQFF
TGTGCCAGCAGCCATTTGGCTAGCGGGAGGAATGAGCAGTTCTTC
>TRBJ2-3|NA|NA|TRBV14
CASSLDRMVTDTQYF
TGTGCCAGCAGCTTGGATCGTATGGTAACAGATACGCAGTATTTT
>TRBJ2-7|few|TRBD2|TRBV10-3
CAISDVGRSSYEQYF
TGTGCCATCAGTGATGTCGGGAGGAGCTCCTACGAGCAGTACTTC
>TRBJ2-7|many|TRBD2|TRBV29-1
CSVALGLAGGNEQYF
TGCAGCGTTGCCCTGGGACTAGCGGGAGGGAACGAGCAGTACTTC
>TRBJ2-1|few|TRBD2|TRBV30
CAWRVIAGDHEQFF
TGTGCCTGGAGGGTGATAGCGGGAGACCATGAGCAGTTCTTC
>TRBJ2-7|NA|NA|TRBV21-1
CASSGTANYEQYF
TGTGCCAGCTCGGGGACAGCCAACTACGAGCAGTACTTC
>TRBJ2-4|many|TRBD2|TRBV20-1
CSVPSTSGRALAKNIQYF
TGCAGTGTCCCCTCGACTAGCGGGAGGGCCCTAGCCAAAAACATTCAGTACTTC
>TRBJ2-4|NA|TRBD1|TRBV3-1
CAFYDGDRGVF
TGTGCCTTCTATGATGGGGACAGGGGAGTCTTC
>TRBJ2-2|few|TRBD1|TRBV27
CASSLRQGDATGELFF
TGTGCCAGCAGTTTAAGACAGGGTGACGCCACCGGGGAGCTGTTTTTT
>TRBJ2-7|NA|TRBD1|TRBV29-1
CSLLPGQGAYEQYF
TGCAGCTTATTGCCCGGACAGGGAGCCTACGAGCAGTACTTC
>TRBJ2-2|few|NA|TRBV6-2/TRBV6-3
CASSPLLIGPGELFF
TGTGCCAGCAGCCCACTATTAATAGGTCCCGGGGAGCTGTTTTTT
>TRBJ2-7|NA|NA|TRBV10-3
CAISRSSYEQYF
TGTGCCATCAGCAGATCCTCCTACGAGCAGTACTTC
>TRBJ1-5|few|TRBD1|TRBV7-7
CASSPDRDGPQHF
TGTGCTAGCAGCCCGGACAGGGACGGGCCCCAGCATTTT
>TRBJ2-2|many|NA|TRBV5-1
CASSRIPVSNTGELFF
TGCGCCAGCAGCCGCATCCCGGTCTCGAACACCGGGGAGCTGTTTTTT
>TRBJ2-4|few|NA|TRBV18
CASSPPVGGKNIQYF
TGTGCCAGCTCACCACCGGTTGGAGGCAAAAACATTCAGTACTTC
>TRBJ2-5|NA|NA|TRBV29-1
CSVGQWFHF
TGCAGCGTTGGGCAGTGGTTCCACTTC
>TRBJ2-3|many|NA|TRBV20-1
CSARVWDSTDTQYF
TGCAGTGCTAGAGTTTGGGATTCCACAGATACGCAGTATTTT
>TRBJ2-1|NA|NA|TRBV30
CAWSVGIARNNEQFF
TGTGCCTGGAGTGTAGGGATAGCTCGGAACAATGAGCAGTTCTTC
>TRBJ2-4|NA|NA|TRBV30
CAWSSKDIQYF
TGTGCCTGGAGTAGCAAGGACATTCAGTACTTC
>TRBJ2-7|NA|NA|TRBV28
CASSFLGQGIYEGQYF
TGTGCCAGCAGTTTCTTAGGGCAGGGTATCTACGAGGGGCAGTACTTC
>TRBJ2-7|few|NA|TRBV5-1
CASSSTGMYEQYF
TGCGCCAGCAGCTCGACAGGAATGTACGAGCAGTACTTC
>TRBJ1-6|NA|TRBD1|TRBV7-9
CASSLMGQGLSPLHF
TGTGCCAGCAGCTTAATGGGACAGGGGCTTTCACCCCTCCACTTT
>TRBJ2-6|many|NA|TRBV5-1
CASSVVSSGANVLTF
TGCGCCAGCAGCGTGGTGAGCTCTGGGGCCAACGTCCTGACTTTC
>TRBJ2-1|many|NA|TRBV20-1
CSASTGASLQFF
TGCAGTGCTTCAACGGGGGCTAGCCTGCAGTTCTTC
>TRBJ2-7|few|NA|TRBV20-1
CSAILGGSYEQYF
TGCAGTGCTATTTTGGGGGGATCCTACGAGCAGTACTTC
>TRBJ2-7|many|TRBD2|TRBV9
CASSVAQAGGPFEQYF
TGTGCCAGCAGCGTAGCCCAAGCGGGAGGGCCCTTCGAGCAGTACTTC
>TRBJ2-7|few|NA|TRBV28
CASSHSTYEQYF
TGTGCCAGCAGTCATTCTACCTACGAGCAGTACTTC
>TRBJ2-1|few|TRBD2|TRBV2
CASSTQPGLAGGNEQFF
TGTGCCAGCAGCACCCAACCGGGACTAGCGGGAGGTAATGAGCAGTTCTTC
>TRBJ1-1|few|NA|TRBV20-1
CSAKREGWSAEAFF
TGCAGTGCTAAAAGGGAGGGATGGTCGGCTGAAGCTTTCTTT
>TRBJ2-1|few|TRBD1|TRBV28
CASRPPSGGGYNEQFF
TGTGCCAGCAGGCCACCCTCAGGGGGCGGGTACAATGAGCAGTTCTTC
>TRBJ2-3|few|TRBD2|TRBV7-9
CASTGGTQYF
TGTGCCAGCACGGGGGGTACGCAGTATTTT